This T cell receptor (beta chain) appears in the sequencing data of a study of post-analysis software for immune sequencing data. For this clonotype: Its specificity is not known.

With 6 bases clipped from V and 9 bases from J, the junction kept 15 bases outside the gene matches. Per germline, CDR1 SQVTM and CDR2 ANQGSEA. The CDR3 loop spans 15 amino acids. Whole-study findings and limits: Elevated frequency relative to controls characterized roughly five TRBV segments in patients, TRBV5-6, TRBV5-1 and TRBV20-1 among them.

Unique molecular identifiers tagged the TCR beta cDNA libraries. TCRdb processed the PCR reads anew with MiXCR; each CDR3 protein has one entry. Here the sample spans 400,000 to 500,000 distinct CDR3 sequences, approximately 42% being singletons. Sequenced material: blood. This sequence was found in a girl between 2 and 10 years old with multiple sclerosis. The J gene is TRBJ2-3, the V gene TRBV29-1; 10 bases agree with TRBD2. CDR3: CSVGGASGRGGTQYF. The CDR3 nucleotides read TGCAGCGTCGGGGGGGCTAGCGGGAGAGGGGGGACGCAGTATTTT.